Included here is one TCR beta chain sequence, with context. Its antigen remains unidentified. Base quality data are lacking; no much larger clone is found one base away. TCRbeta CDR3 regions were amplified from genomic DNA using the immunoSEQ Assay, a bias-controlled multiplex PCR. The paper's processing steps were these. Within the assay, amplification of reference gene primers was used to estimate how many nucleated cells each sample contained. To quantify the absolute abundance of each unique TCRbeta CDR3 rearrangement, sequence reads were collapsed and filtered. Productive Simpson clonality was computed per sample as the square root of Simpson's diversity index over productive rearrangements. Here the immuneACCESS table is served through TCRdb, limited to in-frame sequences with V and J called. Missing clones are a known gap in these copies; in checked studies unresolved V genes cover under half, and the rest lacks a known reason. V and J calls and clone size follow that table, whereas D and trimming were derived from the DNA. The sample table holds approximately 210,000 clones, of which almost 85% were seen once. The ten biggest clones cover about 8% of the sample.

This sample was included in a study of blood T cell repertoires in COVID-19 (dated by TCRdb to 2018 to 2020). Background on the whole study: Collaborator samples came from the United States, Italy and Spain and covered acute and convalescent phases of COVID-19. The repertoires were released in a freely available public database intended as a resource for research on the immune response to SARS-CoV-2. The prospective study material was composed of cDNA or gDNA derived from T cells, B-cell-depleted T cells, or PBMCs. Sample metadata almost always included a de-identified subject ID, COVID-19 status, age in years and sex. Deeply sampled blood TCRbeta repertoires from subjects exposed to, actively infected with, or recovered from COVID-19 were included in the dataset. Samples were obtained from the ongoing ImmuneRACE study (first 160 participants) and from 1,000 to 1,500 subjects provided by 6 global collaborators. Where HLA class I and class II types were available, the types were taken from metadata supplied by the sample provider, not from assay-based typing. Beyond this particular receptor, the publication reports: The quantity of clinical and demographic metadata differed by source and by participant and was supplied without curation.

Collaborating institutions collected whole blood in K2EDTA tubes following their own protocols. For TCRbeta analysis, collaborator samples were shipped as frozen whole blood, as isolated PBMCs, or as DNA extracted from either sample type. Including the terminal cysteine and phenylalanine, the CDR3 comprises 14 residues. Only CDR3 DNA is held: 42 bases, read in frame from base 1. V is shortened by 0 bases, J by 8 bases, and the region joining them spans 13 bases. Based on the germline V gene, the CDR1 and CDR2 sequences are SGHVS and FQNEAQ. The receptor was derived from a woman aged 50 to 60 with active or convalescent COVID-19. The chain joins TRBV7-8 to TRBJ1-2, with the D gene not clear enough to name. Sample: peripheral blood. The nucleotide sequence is TGTGCCAGCAGCTTAGCGTTCGCCGGGATGGGCTACACCTTC. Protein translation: CASSLAFAGMGYTF. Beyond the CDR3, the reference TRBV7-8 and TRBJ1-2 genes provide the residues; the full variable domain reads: GAGVSQSPRYKVAKRGQDVALRCDPISGHVSLFWYQQALGQGPEFLTYFQNEAQLDKSGLPSDRFFAERPEGSVSTLKIQRTQQEDSAVYLCASSLAFAGMGYTFGSGTRLTVV.